This note documents a single T cell receptor (beta chain) sequence. These data belong to a study of blood T cell repertoires in COVID-19. Seattle cases were enrolled at active infection and followed longitudinally. Per the germline V gene, CDR1 is SGHRS and CDR2 is YFSETQ. CDR3 length equals 15 residues. The V gene lost 2 bases and the J gene lost 7 bases, with 18 bases spanning the gap. Original data processing: Researchers report that nucleated cell counts were estimated from reference gene primer amplification. Produced via immunoSEQ multiplex PCR; TCRdb's table is partial and in-frame only. The DNA was the basis for D and trimming; V, J and clone size are from that table. Of a few hundred thousand clones listed, 75% to 90% are singletons.

This clonotype originated in a woman in her 30s with COVID-19, enrolled during active disease. The V and J genes are TRBV5-1 and TRBJ1-1; no firm D call. The sample was peripheral blood. The CDR3 DNA sequence: TGCGCCAGCAGCTTCGACGGCGAAGGGAGTGGTGAAGCTTTCTTT. It codes for CASSFDGEGSGEAFF.